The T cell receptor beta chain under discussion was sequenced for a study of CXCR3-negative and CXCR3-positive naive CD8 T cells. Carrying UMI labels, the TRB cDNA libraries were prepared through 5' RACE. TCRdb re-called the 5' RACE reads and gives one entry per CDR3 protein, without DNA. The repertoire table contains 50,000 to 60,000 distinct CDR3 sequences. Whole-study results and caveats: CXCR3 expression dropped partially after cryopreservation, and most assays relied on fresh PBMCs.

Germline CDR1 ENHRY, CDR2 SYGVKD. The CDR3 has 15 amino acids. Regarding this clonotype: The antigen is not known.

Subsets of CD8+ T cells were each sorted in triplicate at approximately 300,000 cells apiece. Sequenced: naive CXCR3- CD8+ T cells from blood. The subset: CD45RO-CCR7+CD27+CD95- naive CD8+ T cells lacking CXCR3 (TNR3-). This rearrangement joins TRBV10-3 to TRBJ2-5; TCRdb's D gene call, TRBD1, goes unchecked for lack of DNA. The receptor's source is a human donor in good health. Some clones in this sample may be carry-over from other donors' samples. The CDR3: CAIRKDSEIQETQYF.